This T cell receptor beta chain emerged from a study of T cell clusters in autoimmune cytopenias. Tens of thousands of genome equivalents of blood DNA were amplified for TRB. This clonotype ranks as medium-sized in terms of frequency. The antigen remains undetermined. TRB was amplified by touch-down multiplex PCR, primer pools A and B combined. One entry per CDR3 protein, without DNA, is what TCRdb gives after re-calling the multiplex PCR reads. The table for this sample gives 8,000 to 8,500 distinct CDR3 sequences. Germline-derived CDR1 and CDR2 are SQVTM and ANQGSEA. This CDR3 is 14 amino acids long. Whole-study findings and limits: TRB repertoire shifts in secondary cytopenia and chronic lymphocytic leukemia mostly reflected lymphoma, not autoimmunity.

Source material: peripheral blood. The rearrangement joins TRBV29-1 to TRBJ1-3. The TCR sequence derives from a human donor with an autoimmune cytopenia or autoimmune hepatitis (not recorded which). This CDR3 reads CSGVFPASGNTIYF.